A single T cell receptor beta chain is shown here with its context. The sample belongs to a study of T cell changes during pregnancy in multiple sclerosis. CDR1 and CDR2 (germline): SGHAT, FQNNGV. The J segment lost 4 bases and the V segment lost 6 bases, leaving 3 bases of the junction unmatched. The CDR3 runs to 14 residues. The protocol was immunoSEQ multiplex PCR, while the TCRdb copy is restricted to in-frame clones and leaves out a portion. The sample carries 60,000 to 70,000 clones, roughly 91% recorded once. The sample in question was peripheral blood, obtained after pregnancy. V gene TRBV11-2 combines with J gene TRBJ1-6, with 7 bases that match TRBD1. This receptor was identified in a female donor in good health, enrolled as a control in a pregnancy study. The CDR3 DNA reads as TGTGCCAGCAGTTCGACAGGGTATAATTCACCCCTCCACTTT. It codes for CASSSTGYNSPLHF.